This entry describes one T cell receptor (beta chain). Its antigen is currently unknown. The sample comes from a study of multiple sclerosis patients with progressive multifocal leukoencephalopathy. The time point here: more than five months of natalizumab therapy. All patients had prior interferon beta, and all PML patients were female. General study points: Before and during natalizumab, the clones expanded at PML already existed. It is unclear whether the findings reflect JC virus infection or general immunocompromise.

Here immunoSEQ multiplex PCR was the method, and the copy in TCRdb shows in-frame clones only, minus some. The sample contains about 30,000 clones, 89% of which appear only once. CDR1 is SEHNR and CDR2 is FQNEAQ in the germline V gene (reference sequence). Trimming cost V 5 bases and J 6 bases; bases outside gene matches: 9. The CDR3 has 15 amino acids. This TCR came from a human donor with multiple sclerosis. This chain links TRBV7-9 with TRBJ2-7; 11 nucleotides match TRBD2. The sequences come from PBMCs, collected from a patient treated with natalizumab. DNA of the CDR3: TGTGCCAGCAGCGGTACTAGCGGGAGTCCGCGCGAGCAGTACTTC. Translation: CASSGTSGSPREQYF.